This entry features one T cell receptor beta chain sequence. Its target is unknown. The missing CDR3 end, 3 residues past where the read stops, is filled in from the germline J gene. This specimen comes from a study of Tregs in tolerant kidney transplant recipients. Points from the study as a whole: The small number of patients limits these findings pending further validation.

Here immunoSEQ multiplex PCR was the method, and the copy in TCRdb shows in-frame clones only, minus some. The sample's table shows 23,000 or so clones. V lost 2 bases to trimming and J lost 0 bases; unmatched junction nucleotides: 10. Germline CDR1 SGHRS, CDR2 YFSETQ. This CDR3 has 17 residues. Recipients received nonmyeloablative bone marrow transplants from related graft donors, with transient mixed chimerism. CD4+CD25+CD127- Tregs, CD4+CD25- non-Tregs, CD4 and CD8 cells were sorted. This receptor was obtained from a human patient who received a combined kidney and bone marrow transplant. Some T cells could come from the graft donor. The chain uses TRBV5-1 and TRBJ2-7; 8 bases are shared with TRBD1. The material was CD4+ T cells from blood (PBMCs), obtained 6 months after the transplant. CDR3 amino acids: CASSLKPRDRISYEQYF. CDR3 DNA (partial): TGCGCCAGCAGCTTAAAACCCCGGGACAGGATCTCCTACGAG.